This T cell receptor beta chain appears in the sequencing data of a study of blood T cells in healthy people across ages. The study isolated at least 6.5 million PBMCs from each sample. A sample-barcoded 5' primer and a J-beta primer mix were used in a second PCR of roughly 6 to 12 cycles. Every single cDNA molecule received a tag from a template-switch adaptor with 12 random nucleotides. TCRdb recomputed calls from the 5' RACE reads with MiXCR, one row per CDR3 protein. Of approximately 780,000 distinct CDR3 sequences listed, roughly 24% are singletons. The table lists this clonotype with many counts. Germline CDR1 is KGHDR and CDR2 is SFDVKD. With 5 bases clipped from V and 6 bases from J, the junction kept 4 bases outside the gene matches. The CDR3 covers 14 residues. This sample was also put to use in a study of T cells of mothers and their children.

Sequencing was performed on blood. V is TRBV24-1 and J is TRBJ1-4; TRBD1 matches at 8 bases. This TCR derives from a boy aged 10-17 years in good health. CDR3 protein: CATSGSTGDEKLFF. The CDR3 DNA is TGTGCCACCAGTGGTTCGACAGGGGATGAAAAACTGTTTTTT.